Below, one T cell receptor (beta chain) is given with its context. Its antigen is not identified. This sample stems from a study of T cell repertoires in cytomegalovirus infection. About the research overall: Matching HLA type and CMV infection were both indicated by public TCR beta signatures. Study observations and caveats: HLA-C-restricted CMV clonotypes gave the most frequent clonotype in two of eight donors. Individuals carrying CMV plus the relevant HLA were identified by cumulative frequency of public TCR beta families.

TCRdb reprocessed the reads via MiXCR and lists one record per CDR3 protein. Among fewer than 550,000 distinct CDR3 sequences, about 11% were seen once, and the ten largest hold about 10%. This receptor was identified in a human donor in good health (CMV status not recorded). Some clones in this sample may be carry-over from other donors' samples. Source material: PBMCs.

CDR3 sequence reads: CSARDGTGVEKLFF. In DNA form, the CDR3 reads TGCAGTGCTAGAGATGGGACAGGGGTTGAAAAACTGTTTTTT. This sequence joins TRBV20-1 and TRBJ1-4; 10 nucleotides match TRBD1. The CDR3 covers 14 residues. J was trimmed by 7 bases and V by 0 bases; bases with no gene match: 2. Germline V CDR1 and CDR2: DFQATT, SNEGSKA (reference sequence).